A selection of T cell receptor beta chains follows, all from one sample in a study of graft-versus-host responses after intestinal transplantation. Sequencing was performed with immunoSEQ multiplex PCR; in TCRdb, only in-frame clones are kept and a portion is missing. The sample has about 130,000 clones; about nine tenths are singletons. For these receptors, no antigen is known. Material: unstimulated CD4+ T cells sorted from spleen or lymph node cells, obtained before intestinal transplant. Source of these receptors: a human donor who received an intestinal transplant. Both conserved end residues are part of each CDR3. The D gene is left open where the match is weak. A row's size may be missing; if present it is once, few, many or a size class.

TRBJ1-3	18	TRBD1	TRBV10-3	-	TGTGCCATCAGTGAGTGGGGGACAGGGGCTGTCTCTGGAAACACCATATATTTT	CAISEWGTGAVSGNTIYF
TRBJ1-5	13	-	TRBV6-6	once	TGTGCCAGCAGCCAGGGTGTCAATCAGCCCCAGCATTTT	CASSQGVNQPQHF
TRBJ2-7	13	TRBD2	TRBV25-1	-	TGTGCCAGCACGGGACTAGCGGCCTACGAGCAGTACTTC	CASTGLAAYEQYF
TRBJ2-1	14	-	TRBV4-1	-	TGCGCCAGCAGCCAACCTAGGGGCTACAATGAGCAGTTCTTC	CASSQPRGYNEQFF
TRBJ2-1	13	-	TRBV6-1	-	TGTGCCAGCAGTCCTGGACCTTACAATGAGCAGTTCTTC	CASSPGPYNEQFF
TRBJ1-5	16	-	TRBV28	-	TGTGCCAGCAGTTTAACTGTAGGGACTAGCAATCAGCCCCAGCATTTT	CASSLTVGTSNQPQHF
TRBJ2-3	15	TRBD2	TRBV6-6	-	TGTGCCAGCACAAGAAGAGCGGGAGGTCAAGATACGCAGTATTTT	CASTRRAGGQDTQYF
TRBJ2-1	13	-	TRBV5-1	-	TGCGCCAGCAGCTTGGGGGGCTACAATGAGCAGTTCTTC	CASSLGGYNEQFF
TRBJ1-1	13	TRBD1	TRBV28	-	TGTGCCAGCAGCGTCACACCGCGACAGGGGGCTTTCTTT	CASSVTPRQGAFF
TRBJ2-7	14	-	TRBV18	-	TGTGCCAGCTCACCACAGGGGATGACTTACGAGCGGTACTTC	CASSPQGMTYERYF
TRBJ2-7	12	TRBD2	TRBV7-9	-	TGTGCCAGCAGAGGAGCGGGAAGCGAGCAGTACTTC	CASRGAGSEQYF
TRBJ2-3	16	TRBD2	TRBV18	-	TGTGCCAGCTCACCACAGATAGCGGGTGCAGCAGATACGCAGTATTTT	CASSPQIAGAADTQYF
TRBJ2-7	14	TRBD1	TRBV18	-	TGTGCCAGCTCACCGGGGACAGGGCCCTACGAGCAGTACTTC	CASSPGTGPYEQYF
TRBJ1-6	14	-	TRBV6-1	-	TGTGCCAGCAGTGAGGCCAGGGCCACGATACCCCTCCACTTT	CASSEARATIPLHF
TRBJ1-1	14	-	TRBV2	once	TGTGCCAGCAGTGAAGCGCCGGGGAACACTGAAGCTTTCTTT	CASSEAPGNTEAFF
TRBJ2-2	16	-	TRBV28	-	TGTGCCAGCAGAAACCAGGGGGGGGCGGACACCGGGGAGCTGTTTTTT	CASRNQGGADTGELFF
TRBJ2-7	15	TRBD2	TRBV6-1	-	TGTGCCAGCAGTGGTAGCGGGAGTCTCTCCTACGGGCAGTACTTC	CASSGSGSLSYGQYF
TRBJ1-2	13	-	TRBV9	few	TGTGCCAGCACCGACCGATGGGGCTATGGCTACACCTTC	CASTDRWGYGYTF
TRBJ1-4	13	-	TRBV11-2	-	TGTGCCAGCAGCTTAGCTCAGAATGAAAAACTGTTTTTT	CASSLAQNEKLFF
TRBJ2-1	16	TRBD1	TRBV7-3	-	TGTGCCAGCAGCTTAACCGGGGACAGGGGAAGTAATGAGCAGTTCTTC	CASSLTGDRGSNEQFF
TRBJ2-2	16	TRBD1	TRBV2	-	TGTGCCAGCAGGGACCGACAGGGGATCAGCACCGGGGAGCTGTTTTTT	CASRDRQGISTGELFF
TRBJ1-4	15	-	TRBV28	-	TGTGCCAGCAGTTTAGGGGGCAAGGCTAATGAAAAACTGTTTTTT	CASSLGGKANEKLFF
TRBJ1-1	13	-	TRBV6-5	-	TGTGCCAGCAGTTACTCGTTTCAGACCGAAGCTTTCTTT	CASSYSFQTEAFF
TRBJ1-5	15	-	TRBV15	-	TGTGCCACCAGTTATGCGGTAGGAAGCAATCAGCCCCAGCATTTT	CATSYAVGSNQPQHF
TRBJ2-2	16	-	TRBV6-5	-	TGTGCCAGCAGTTACCGAAAGACCTCTCTCTCCGGGGAGCTGTTTTTT	CASSYRKTSLSGELFF
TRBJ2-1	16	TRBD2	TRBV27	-	TGTGCCAGCAGTGTATCTTCCGGGACTAGCAGGGTTGAGCAGTTCTTC	CASSVSSGTSRVEQFF
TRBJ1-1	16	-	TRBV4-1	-	TGCGCCAGCAGCCAAGTAGCGAGGGCGCGGAACACTGAAGCTTTCTTT	CASSQVARARNTEAFF
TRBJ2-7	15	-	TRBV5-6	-	TGTGCCAGCAGCTTTCCCGGGACAAAAGCCGGGGAGCAGTACTTC	CASSFPGTKAGEQYF
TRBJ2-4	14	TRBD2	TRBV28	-	TGTGCCAGCAGTCCCGGGACTAGCGTGTACATTCAGTACTTC	CASSPGTSVYIQYF
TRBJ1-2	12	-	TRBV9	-	TGTGCCAGCAGCGTAGGAGGGGACGGCTACACCTTC	CASSVGGDGYTF
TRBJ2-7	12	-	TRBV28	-	TGTGCCAGCAGAGGCGGTACCTACGAGCAGTACTTC	CASRGGTYEQYF
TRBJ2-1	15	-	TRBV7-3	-	TGTGCCAGCAGCTTACGCAGTCGCGGAGGGGGTGAGCAGTTCTTC	CASSLRSRGGGEQFF
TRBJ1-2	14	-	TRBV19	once	TGTGCCAGTAATACAGGAGGAGCTAACTATGGCTACACCTTC	CASNTGGANYGYTF
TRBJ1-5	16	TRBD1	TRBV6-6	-	TGTGCCAGCAGTACCCTGGACAGGGGGCTCAATCAGCCCCAGCATTTT	CASSTLDRGLNQPQHF
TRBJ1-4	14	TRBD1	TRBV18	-	TGTGCCAGCTCACCAGGACAGGTCGGGGAAAAACTGTTTTTT	CASSPGQVGEKLFF
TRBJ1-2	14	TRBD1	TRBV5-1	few	TGCGCCAGCAGCTTGGAGGGACAGAGCTATGGCTACACCTTC	CASSLEGQSYGYTF
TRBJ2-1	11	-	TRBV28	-	TGTGCCAGCAGTTTCAGCCCTGAGCAGTTCTTC	CASSFSPEQFF
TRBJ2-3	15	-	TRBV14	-	TGTGCCAGCAGCCAACCGGGACCACGCACAGATACGCAGTATTTT	CASSQPGPRTDTQYF
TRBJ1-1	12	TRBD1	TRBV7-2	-	TGTGCCAGCAGCCCGGGACAGCCTCAAGCTTTCTTT	CASSPGQPQAFF
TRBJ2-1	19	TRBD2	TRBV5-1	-	TGCGCCAGCAGCTTGGAACTAGCGGGAGGGGTCGTTTCCTACAATGAGCAGTTCTTC	CASSLELAGGVVSYNEQFF
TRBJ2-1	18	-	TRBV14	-	TGTGCCAGCAGCCCCATGTGGGCGGAGAGCAGACTATGGAATGAGCAGTTCTTC	CASSPMWAESRLWNEQFF
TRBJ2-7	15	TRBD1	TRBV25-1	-	TGTGCCAGCGGGGAACCGGGACAGTCATCCTACGAGCAGTACTTC	CASGEPGQSSYEQYF